These T cell receptor beta chains were read from a single sample in a study of T cells expressing NK-cell markers. TCRdb processed the 5' RACE reads again and assigns one entry to each CDR3 protein, with no DNA. The data include a few hundred thousand distinct CDR3 sequences; the top ten clones carry roughly 5.2%. Sequenced sample: blood T cells: a sorted CD56 or NKG2C T cell subset, CD4+ or CD8+ T cells, or bulk PBMC T cells (not recorded which). The receptor source for this set is a man between 18 and 69 years old in good health. CDR3s include the opening cysteine and the closing phenylalanine or tryptophan. Fields, in order: V gene, J gene, CDR3 protein.

TRBV29-1,TRBJ2-2,CSSRGEGPGELFF
TRBV5-1,TRBJ2-3,CASSPGQSTDTQYF
TRBV28,TRBJ2-5,CASGVGSSGAGETQYF
TRBV5-6,TRBJ2-2,CASSRSGTASFANTGELFF
TRBV3-1,TRBJ2-3,CASSLLGQRGTDTQYF
TRBV11-2,TRBJ2-1,CASSLVQGVSYNEQFF
TRBV5-1,TRBJ2-5,CASSRQGLQETQYF
TRBV24-1,TRBJ2-1,CATSRGAYNEQFF
TRBV14,TRBJ2-2,CASSQDGSGNTGELFF
TRBV5-6,TRBJ2-3,CASSLTGSLADTQYF
TRBV7-2,TRBJ1-1,CASSLSFMGTEAFF
TRBV6-1,TRBJ2-7,CASMKGRTLSYEQYF
TRBV6-1,TRBJ2-1,CASSPGTSYREQFF
TRBV6-1,TRBJ2-5,CASTRSRDRETQYF
TRBV12-3/TRBV12-4,TRBJ2-7,CASSLRAGGRGEQYF
TRBV5-5,TRBJ2-2,CASSSVEWVDTGELFF
TRBV6-1,TRBJ2-1,CASSGVRQGLGNEQFF
TRBV13,TRBJ2-7,CASSFDRAGEQYF
TRBV11-2,TRBJ2-1,CASSLFGGAGDEQFF
TRBV6-1,TRBJ2-3,CASSEAWPVDTQYF
TRBV6-1,TRBJ1-1,CASTVGPLNTEAFF
TRBV19,TRBJ2-7,CASSMGQLGAYEQYF